The next 32 T cell receptor beta chains were all read from a single sample in a study of blood T cell repertoires in COVID-19. Only in-frame clones appear in the TCRdb table, and some are missing; sequencing was by immunoSEQ multiplex PCR. The table records 200,000 to 250,000 clones, around 84% of them present only once. The sequencing sample was made of peripheral blood. The receptors here all came from an elderly woman with active or convalescent COVID-19.

This clone was counted a single time. The chain couples TRBV10-3 to TRBJ1-1, with a weak D call TRBD1 (5 bases). Germline V gene data show CDR1 as ENHRY and CDR2 as SYGVKD. CDR3 length: 13 residues. With 6 bases removed from V and 0 bases from J, the gap between germline ends came to 8 bases. CDR3 sequence reads: CAIRTDLNTEAFF. DNA for the CDR3: TGTGCCATCAGGACAGACTTGAACACTGAAGCTTTCTTT.

CDR3: CASGLAPLEETQYF. The CDR3 DNA follows: TGTGCTAGTGGTTTGGCACCTCTCGAGGAGACCCAGTACTTC. The chain has TRBV12-5 and TRBJ2-5; D is ambiguous. Germline CDR1 is LGHNT and CDR2 is FRNRAP. CDR3 length: 14 amino acids. Trimming pared 1 base from V and 5 bases from J, leaving 11 bases between.

This clone was found once. Germline is not matched at one junction end, which may reflect a read error. This chain uses TRBV6-5 with TRBJ2-7; TRBD2 matches at 8 bases. Looked up from germline, CDR1 is MNHEY and CDR2 is SVGAGI. The CDR3 is 15 amino acids. CDR3 DNA sequence: TGTGCCAGCAGTTTCCGTCGGACTAGCTCCCACGAGCAGTACTTC. Translating gives CASSFRRTSSHEQYF.

The chain recombines TRBV7-6 with TRBJ1-5; 7 nucleotides line up with TRBD1. The J segment lost 5 bases and the V segment lost 2 bases, leaving 6 bases of the junction unmatched. CDR3 length equals 15 residues. Per the germline V gene, CDR1 is SGHVS and CDR2 is FNYEAQ. This CDR3 reads CASSLSGQLYQPQHF. Here the CDR3 DNA reads TGTGCCAGCAGCTTATCGGGACAGTTATATCAGCCCCAGCATTTT.

This chain links TRBV4-1 with TRBJ2-3; the match to TRBD2 covers 12 bases. The CDR3 covers 19 residues. The J segment lost 2 bases and the V segment lost 0 bases, leaving 9 bases of the junction unmatched. Germline V gene lookup returns CDR1 MGHRA and CDR2 YSYEKL. CDR3 protein: CASSQDRWLAGGPTDTQYF. CDR3 in DNA: TGCGCCAGCAGCCAAGATCGATGGCTAGCGGGAGGGCCCACAGATACGCAGTATTTT.

V usage is TRBV18 and J usage is TRBJ2-3; tentatively, D is TRBD2 (6 bases). Germline CDR1 KGHSH, CDR2 LQKENI. Trimming pared 2 bases from V and 2 bases from J, leaving 23 bases between. This CDR3 spans 19 amino acids. The CDR3 nucleotides read TGTGCCAGCTCACCATCTTTACGGGAGAGAGAGAGGGCCACAGATACGCAGTATTTT. Encoded protein: CASSPSLRERERATDTQYF.

CDR3 coding DNA: TGTGCCAGCATGGACAGAGATAATGAAAAACTGTTTTTT. Amino acid sequence: CASMDRDNEKLFF. The chain couples TRBV12-3 or TRBV12-4 to TRBJ1-4; a weak D match, TRBD1 (6 bases). Trimming removed 7 bases at V and 4 bases at J, with 10 bases between. The CDR3 loop spans 13 amino acids.

In nucleotides, the CDR3 is TGTGCCAGCAGCTTAGATCTAGGTTCACCCCTCCACTTT. This sequence encodes CASSLDLGSPLHF. The V and J genes are TRBV11-3 and TRBJ1-6; D unclear. The CDR3 runs 13 residues. The germline V gene has CDR1 SGHNT and CDR2 YENEEA. V lost 0 bases, J lost 9 bases, and 6 bases lay in between. Full variable domain (missing parts from reference TRBV11-3 and TRBJ1-6): EAGVVQSPRYKIIEKKQPVAFWCNPISGHNTLYWYLQNLGQGPELLIRYENEEAVDDSQLPKDRFSAERLKGVDSTLKIQPAELGDSAVYLCASSLDLGSPLHFGNGTRLTVT.

V and J are TRBV3-1 (or the pseudogene TRBV3-2) and TRBJ2-1; weak D call: TRBD2 (5 bases). The CDR3 is 15 amino acids. Germline CDR1 and CDR2: LGHDT and YNNKEL (reference sequence). The V and J ends lost 4 bases and 9 bases respectively, with 19 bases between them. CDR3 in DNA: TGTGCCAGCAGCCTTATAGTGGACTTTAGGAGTGAGCAGTTCTTC. This translates into CASSLIVDFRSEQFF.

This clone was counted once. V and J are TRBV29-1 and TRBJ1-1, with 7 positions matching TRBD1. The CDR3 contains 13 residues. The germline V gene has CDR1 SQVTM and CDR2 ANQGSEA. With 2 bases clipped from V and 1 base from J, the junction kept 1 base outside the gene matches. As DNA, the CDR3 is TGCAGCGTTGAAAGACAGGGGAACACTGAAGCTTTCTTT. Translated: CSVERQGNTEAFF.

The rearrangement uses TRBV9 and TRBJ2-3, with D perhaps matching TRBD2 (6 bases). The CDR3 is 12 amino acids. V was cut by 3 bases and J by 10 bases, with 12 bases left in between. The V gene's germline CDR1 is SGDLS and CDR2 YYNGEE. CDR3 in amino acids: CASSGDFLAQYF. CDR3 bases: TGTGCCAGCAGCGGGGACTTCTTGGCGCAGTATTTT.

This sequence joins TRBV5-4 and TRBJ2-2; D is perhaps TRBD2 (5 bases). The CDR3 is 18 amino acids. Germline CDR1 reads SGHNT; CDR2 reads YYREEE (reference sequence). The V end lost 0 bases, the J end lost 5 bases, and 20 bases lay between the germline ends. As DNA, the CDR3 is TGTGCCAGCAGCTTGGGAATACTAGAATCGACGGGGACCGGGGAGCTGTTTTTT. Protein product: CASSLGILESTGTGELFF.

The rearrangement links TRBV10-3 to TRBJ2-6; 9 bases fit TRBD1. The CDR3 is 17 residues long. The junction had 11 bases not matched to a gene; V was cut back by 7 bases and J by 4 bases. The germline CDR1 and CDR2 sequences are ENHRY and SYGVKD. CDR3 DNA sequence: TGTGCCATCACTCAGACAAACAGGGGGCTAGGGGCCAACGTCCTGACTTTC. Translation: CAITQTNRGLGANVLTF.

The V gene is TRBV29-1, the J gene TRBJ2-1; a possible D gene is TRBD2 (5 bases). Germline CDR1 SQVTM, CDR2 ANQGSEA. The CDR3 sequence is 14 residues long. V lost 7 bases and J lost 2, with 15 bases in between. CDR3 in amino acids: CSGRRTGTYNEQFF. The CDR3 nucleotides are TGCAGCGGGAGGAGGACTGGCACCTACAATGAGCAGTTCTTC.

This chain joins TRBV11-2 and TRBJ2-5; D unresolved. CDR1 SGHAT and CDR2 FQNNGV come from the germline V gene. This CDR3 region has 14 residues. Trimming took off 2 bases at V and 2 bases at J, with 9 bases between the two ends. DNA for the CDR3: TGTGCCAGCAGCTTAAGACTGAGGCAAGAGACCCAGTACTTC. Protein product: CASSLRLRQETQYF.

This clone was seen only once. The J gene is TRBJ2-3, the V gene TRBV7-3, with TRBD2 matching 8 bases. V shed 4 bases, J shed 4 bases, and the junction held 4 bases outside the gene matches. The CDR3 consists of 14 residues. Looked up from germline, CDR1 is SGHTA and CDR2 is FQGTGA. CDR3 sequence reads: CASSSGGAPDTQYF. Written as DNA, the CDR3 is TGTGCCAGCAGCTCCGGGGGGGCCCCAGATACGCAGTATTTT.

This sequence joins TRBV28 and TRBJ1-1; TRBD1 agrees at 8 bases. V was pared by 2 bases and J by 1 base, with 3 bases of the junction left unmatched. This CDR3 has 15 amino acids. The germline CDR1 and CDR2 sequences are MDHEN and SYDVKM. CDR3: CASSLIDRGNTEAFF. The DNA for the CDR3 is TGTGCCAGCAGTTTAATCGACAGGGGGAACACTGAAGCTTTCTTT.

V is TRBV9 and J is TRBJ2-1; 13 bases align to TRBD2. J was trimmed by 14 bases and V by 0 bases; bases with no gene match: 11. This CDR3 has 16 amino acids. In germline, CDR1 is SGDLS, CDR2 YYNGEE. CDR3 region: CASSVGSATSGGEEFF. The CDR3 DNA follows: TGTGCCAGCAGCGTAGGATCGGCTACTAGCGGGGGGGAGGAGTTCTTC.

This clone occurred once. The chain couples TRBV6-2 or TRBV6-3 to TRBJ1-4; tentatively, D is TRBD1 (5 bases). The germline gives CDR1 MNHEY, CDR2 SVGEGT. The V end was cut by 2 bases, the J end by 8 bases, with 18 bases between. CDR3 size: 16 residues. DNA for the CDR3: TGTGCCAGCAGTTACCCCCGGGGGAACGGGCGAGAAAAACTGTTTTTT. Encoded protein: CASSYPRGNGREKLFF.

This clone was recorded many times. The chain recombines TRBV6-5 with TRBJ2-7; perhaps TRBD1 as D (5 bases). Germline CDR1 and CDR2: MNHEY and SVGAGI. This CDR3 is built from 15 residues. Trimming removed 6 bases from V and 3 bases from J, with 18 bases in between. The CDR3 DNA follows: TGTGCCAGCAGACGTGACAGAGACCTCAGCTACGAGCAGTACTTC. It translates to CASRRDRDLSYEQYF.

V gene TRBV4-3 combines with J gene TRBJ1-3; 8 nucleotides agree with TRBD1. CDR1 is LGHNA, CDR2 YSLEER, per germline. CDR3 length: 16 amino acids. The V and J ends lost 4 bases and 3 bases, in that order; junction bases with no gene match: 8. The CDR3 is CASSLGQGGFGNTIYF. CDR3 sequence (DNA): TGCGCCAGCAGCCTTGGACAGGGAGGCTTTGGAAACACCATATATTTT.

The V and J genes are TRBV7-3 and TRBJ2-5; a weak D match, TRBD2 (6 bases). CDR1 SGHTA and CDR2 FQGTGA come from the germline V gene. CDR3 length equals 13 residues. V lost 4 bases and J 5 bases, leaving 11 bases between the germline ends. In DNA form, the CDR3 reads TGTGCCAGCAGCTCCCGACTAGAGGAGACCCAGTACTTC. Its translation: CASSSRLEETQYF.

This sequence joins TRBV18 and TRBJ2-1; 10 bases are a match to TRBD2. In germline, CDR1 is KGHSH, CDR2 LQKENI. V was clipped by 5 bases and J by 3 bases; unmatched bases: 4. CDR3 length: 15 amino acids. The CDR3 bases are TGTGCCAGCTCATCCGGACTAGCGGTCTACAATGAGCAGTTCTTC. As protein: CASSSGLAVYNEQFF.

The chain's CDR3 is CATSRDSGKTGDNEQFF. The CDR3 bases are TGTGCCACCAGCAGAGACTCGGGAAAGACGGGAGACAATGAGCAGTTCTTC. The rearrangement uses TRBV15 and TRBJ2-1, with a weak D call TRBD2 (6 bases). This CDR3 spans 17 amino acids. Germline CDR1 reads LNHNV; CDR2 reads YYDKDF (reference sequence). Trimming left V 0 bases short and J 5 bases short, with 17 bases between.

The DNA of the CDR3 is TGCGCCAGCAGCTTGGCCGCAGGGTCCTCCTACAATGAGCAGTTCTTC. This codes for CASSLAAGSSYNEQFF. The J gene is TRBJ2-1, the V gene TRBV5-1, with D tentatively TRBD1 (5 bases). Trimming pared 0 bases from V and 0 bases from J, leaving 10 bases between. The CDR3 covers 16 residues. In germline, CDR1 is SGHRS, CDR2 YFSETQ.

The chain employs TRBV18 and TRBJ2-7, with 8 bases lining up with TRBD1. V gave up 3 bases and J gave up 3 bases; unmatched junction bases: 4. The CDR3 length is 14 residues. Looked up from germline, CDR1 is KGHSH and CDR2 is LQKENI. The CDR3 DNA reads TGTGCCAGCTCACCGGGACAGGTAATCTACGAGCAGTACTTC. Its protein product is CASSPGQVIYEQYF.

DNA for the CDR3: TGTGCCAGCAGCTTAGCCCCGAGGGGGGGGGCTAGCACAGATACGCAGTATTTT. As protein: CASSLAPRGGASTDTQYF. The V and J genes are TRBV7-8 and TRBJ2-3, with D possibly TRBD2 on 7 matching bases. CDR1 is SGHVS, CDR2 FQNEAQ, per germline. With 0 bases removed from V and 0 bases from J, the gap between germline ends came to 16 bases. The CDR3 has 18 residues. Complete variable domain (other parts from reference TRBV7-8 and TRBJ2-3): GAGVSQSPRYKVAKRGQDVALRCDPISGHVSLFWYQQALGQGPEFLTYFQNEAQLDKSGLPSDRFFAERPEGSVSTLKIQRTQQEDSAVYLCASSLAPRGGASTDTQYFGPGTRLTVL.

V is TRBV18 and J is TRBJ2-2; the D is unclear. Germline V CDR1 and CDR2: KGHSH, LQKENI. The V end was cut by 6 bases, the J end by 6 bases, with 8 bases between. CDR3 length: 12 residues. CDR3 in DNA: TGTGCCAGCTCCCAAGTAGCCGGGGAGCTGTTTTTT. Translating gives CASSQVAGELFF.

The chain carries TRBV5-4 and TRBJ2-1; the D gene is possibly TRBD1 (6 bases). Between the trimmed V and J ends, which lost 0 bases and 3 bases, there was a span of 13 bases. This CDR3 contains 16 residues. The germline V gene encodes CDR1 SGHNT and CDR2 YYREEE (reference sequence). CDR3 in DNA: TGTGCCAGCAGCTTGGTAGGACAGATTGACTACAATGAGCAGTTCTTC. Its protein product is CASSLVGQIDYNEQFF.

Concerning this clone: This may be a read error, as it is one base from a much larger clone. Other DNA sequences in this sample translate to the same CDR3. The chain joins TRBV7-2 to TRBJ1-1; a possible D gene is TRBD1 (6 bases). Per the germline V gene, CDR1 is SGHTA and CDR2 is FQGNSA. This CDR3 comprises 13 residues. Trimming took 4 bases from V and 1 from J, leaving 7 bases between them. Here the CDR3 reads CASSSGQNTEAFF. The CDR3 nucleotides read TGTGCCAGCAGCTCGGGACAGAACACTGAAGCTTTCTTT. The full variable domain, in which reference TRBV7-2 and TRBJ1-1 provide the parts outside the CDR3, is GAGVSQSPSNKVTEKGKDVELRCDPISGHTALYWYRQSLGQGLEFLIYFQGNSAPDKSGLPSDRFSAERTGGSVSTLTIQRTQQEDSAVYLCASSSGQNTEAFFGQGTRLTVV.

The chain is built from TRBV4-3 and TRBJ1-2, with no clear D. In germline, CDR1 is LGHNA, CDR2 YSLEER. V gave up 4 bases and J gave up 6 bases, with 12 bases separating them. CDR3 length equals 13 residues. CDR3 in DNA: TGCGCCAGCAGCCCTAACATAGGAGATGGCTACACCTTC. Amino acids: CASSPNIGDGYTF.

V and J are TRBV18 and TRBJ2-5, with D perhaps TRBD2 (6 bases). Germline loops: CDR1 KGHSH, CDR2 LQKENI. V gave up 2 bases and J gave up 3 bases, with 10 bases separating them. The CDR3 consists of 14 residues. In DNA, the CDR3 is TGTGCCAGCTCACCAGGACTAAATAAAGAGACCCAGTACTTC. Its protein product is CASSPGLNKETQYF.